This T cell receptor beta chain was sequenced during a study of Ad26.COV2.S vaccination and SARS-CoV-2 variants. The CDR3 covers 16 residues. CDR1 is MDHEN and CDR2 is SYDVKM in the germline V gene. V gave up 5 bases and J gave up 10 bases, with 21 bases separating them. Assay used: immunoSEQ multiplex PCR; TCRdb lists only in-frame clones, some missing. This table has roughly 320,000 clones, around four fifths appearing once. The treatment denotes: roughly 20 received Ad26.COV2.S at low or high dose, single or two shots; roughly five received placebo; per-sample allocation not given. Specimens were obtained on day 63 following the first vaccine or placebo injection.

This clonotype originated in a person between 18 and 60 years old who received the Ad26.COV2.S COVID-19 vaccine or a placebo. The sequenced sample was peripheral blood, obtained in a trial of Ad26.COV2.S vaccine versus placebo. This rearrangement joins TRBV28 to TRBJ1-6; D ambiguous. The CDR3 bases are TGTGCCAGCAGTCTGCTTGGTGCGGACTTTAAGTCACCCCTCCACTTT. The encoded protein is CASSLLGADFKSPLHF.